The 30 T cell receptor beta chains listed next were all sequenced from one sample in a study of blood T cell repertoires in COVID-19. Clones were read by immunoSEQ multiplex PCR, and TCRdb kept only the in-frame ones, dropping some. The table has fewer than 300,000 clones, around 85% seen once; the top ten hold 4% to 6%. The sequenced sample consisted of peripheral blood. The receptor source for this set is a man aged 50-60 years with active or convalescent COVID-19.

CDR3 residues: CASRGSRGGEDTQYF. CDR3 DNA sequence: TGTGCCAGCAGGGGTAGCAGGGGCGGTGAAGATACGCAGTATTTT. J is TRBJ2-3 and V is TRBV2, with a tentative D call TRBD1 (6 bases). The germline gives CDR1 SNHLY, CDR2 FYNNEI. The V and J ends lost 6 bases and 5 bases respectively, with 18 bases between them. This CDR3 is 15 amino acids long.

V usage is TRBV6-1 and J usage is TRBJ1-2, with 9 bases identical to TRBD1. CDR3 length equals 16 residues. Germline trimming cut 4 bases from V and 8 bases from J; bases unmatched to any gene: 14. CDR1 is MNHNS and CDR2 is SASEGT in the germline V gene. The CDR3 bases are TGTGCCAGCAGTGTGTCCGGGACAGGGAGATTTTCGGGCTACACCTTC. Encoded protein: CASSVSGTGRFSGYTF.

This clone is a singleton in its sample. The same CDR3 also results from other DNA sequences found in this sample. This chain connects TRBV5-1 to TRBJ2-5; 10 nucleotides agree with TRBD2. CDR3 size: 13 residues. V dropped 5 bases and J dropped 4; count of bases not matched to a gene: 2. Germline V gene lookup returns CDR1 SGHRS and CDR2 YFSETQ. CDR3 amino acids: CASRRLAGETQYF. As DNA, the CDR3 is TGCGCCAGCAGGAGACTAGCGGGAGAGACCCAGTACTTC.

V usage is TRBV9 and J usage is TRBJ1-2, with 12 bases that match TRBD1. Trimming removed 3 bases from V and 8 bases from J; junction bases left unmatched: 14. This CDR3 spans 17 amino acids. CDR1 is SGDLS, CDR2 YYNGEE, per germline. CDR3 sequence: CASSESYTRDRGRGYTF. Written as DNA, the CDR3 is TGTGCCAGCAGCGAGAGTTATACCCGGGACAGGGGGCGCGGCTACACCTTC.

The rearrangement links TRBV7-9 to TRBJ2-7; 7 bases align to TRBD1. Germline V gives CDR1 SEHNR, CDR2 FQNEAQ (reference sequence). CDR3 length: 18 amino acids. The trim removed 2 bases at V and 6 bases at J, leaving 19 bases unmatched. The CDR3 is CASSLPRQAGTERGEQYF. The CDR3 region has the DNA TGTGCCAGCAGCTTACCAAGGCAGGCCGGGACAGAGAGGGGCGAGCAGTACTTC.

The rearrangement uses TRBV19 and TRBJ2-5, with TRBD2 identical over 15 bases. Trimming took 4 bases from V and 5 from J; bases not matched to a gene: 5. The germline gives CDR1 LNHDA, CDR2 SQIVND (reference sequence). The CDR3 length is 16 residues. CDR3 nucleotide sequence: TGTGCCAGTAGTAAGGGGACTAGCGGGAGGTGGGAGACCCAGTACTTC. Translating gives CASSKGTSGRWETQYF.

This chain connects TRBV6-2 or TRBV6-3 to TRBJ1-5; D uncertain. Germline V gives CDR1 MNHEY, CDR2 SVGEGT. The V end lost 0 bases, the J end lost 9 bases, and 6 bases lay between the germline ends. This CDR3 region has 12 residues. DNA of the CDR3: TGTGCCAGCAGTTACTCGATCAGGCCCCAGCATTTT. Its translation is CASSYSIRPQHF.

V gene TRBV27 combines with J gene TRBJ1-2; the match to TRBD1 covers 9 bases. There are 15 residues in the CDR3. Germline CDR1 and CDR2: MNHEY and SMNVEV (reference sequence). Trimming cost V 0 bases and J 4 bases; bases outside gene matches: 3. The CDR3 DNA reads TGTGCCAGCAGTTTATCTTGGACAGGGGTCTATGGCTACACCTTC. It specifies CASSLSWTGVYGYTF.

CDR3 region: CASSGVATYEQYF. The CDR3 DNA reads as TGTGCCAGCAGCGGGGTCGCTACCTACGAGCAGTACTTC. The chain carries TRBV28 and TRBJ2-7, with D perhaps matching TRBD2 (5 bases). The CDR3 has 13 amino acids. Germline-derived CDR1 and CDR2 are MDHEN and SYDVKM. With 6 bases removed from V and 2 bases from J, the gap between germline ends came to 11 bases. The full variable domain, its missing parts supplied by reference TRBV28 and TRBJ2-7, is DVKVTQSSRYLVKRTGEKVFLECVQDMDHENMFWYRQDPGLGLRLIYFSYDVKMKEKGDIPEGYSVSREKKERFSLILESASTNQTSMYLCASSGVATYEQYFGPGTRLTVT.

The chain joins TRBV7-6 to TRBJ2-3, with a weak D call TRBD2 (6 bases). The CDR3 contains 14 residues. Trimming took 3 bases from V and 1 from J, leaving 8 bases between them. Per germline, CDR1 SGHVS and CDR2 FNYEAQ. Here the CDR3 reads CASSFSGGTDTQYF. The CDR3 DNA follows: TGTGCCAGCAGCTTTAGCGGAGGCACAGATACGCAGTATTTT.

The chain recombines TRBV7-2 with TRBJ2-1; TRBD1 aligns across 7 bases. This CDR3 is 18 amino acids long. The junction had 10 bases not matched to a gene; V was cut back by 2 bases and J by 0 bases. CDR1 SGHTA and CDR2 FQGNSA come from the germline V gene. In DNA form, the CDR3 reads TGTGCCAGCAGCTTAACTCGACAGGGATTGACCTCCTACAATGAGCAGTTCTTC. This codes for CASSLTRQGLTSYNEQFF.

J is TRBJ2-1 and V is TRBV4-3; TRBD2 matches at 8 bases. The CDR3 totals 15 residues. In germline, CDR1 is LGHNA, CDR2 YSLEER. After removal of 3 bases from V and 4 bases from J, the junction contained 5 bases not matched to a gene. This chain's CDR3 is CASSQEEREYNEQFF. The CDR3 DNA reads as TGCGCCAGCAGCCAGGAAGAGCGGGAGTACAATGAGCAGTTCTTC.

The chain employs TRBV25-1 and TRBJ2-3, with 7 bases aligning to TRBD1. Trimming at V came to 8 bases and at J to 2 bases, leaving 4 bases not matched to a gene. Germline V lookup: CDR1 MGHDK, CDR2 SYGVNS. The CDR3 spans 13 residues. The CDR3 coding sequence is TGTGCCAGCCGCGGACAGGACACAGATACGCAGTATTTT. It encodes CASRGQDTDTQYF.

The chain links TRBV18 to TRBJ1-1; the match to TRBD1 covers 7 bases. Germline CDR1 reads KGHSH; CDR2 reads LQKENI. The CDR3 has 14 amino acids. The V gene end was trimmed by 3 bases and the J gene end by 4 bases; junction bases not matched to a gene: 5. The CDR3 DNA is TGTGCCAGCTCACCGGAGGGGGCCGCCACTGAAGCTTTCTTT. Translated, it gives CASSPEGAATEAFF.

The chain carries TRBV30 and TRBJ1-1, with D hard to call. V was trimmed by 0 bases and J by 0 bases, leaving 11 bases between them. Germline V gene data show CDR1 as GTSNPN and CDR2 as SVGIG (reference sequence). The CDR3 covers 15 residues. The chain's CDR3 is CAWSVPDKMNTEAFF. The CDR3 DNA reads as TGTGCCTGGAGTGTACCTGACAAGATGAACACTGAAGCTTTCTTT.

This rearrangement joins TRBV18 to TRBJ1-1, with 7 bases aligning to TRBD1. The junction had 11 bases not matched to a gene; V was cut back by 6 bases and J by 7 bases. There are 14 residues in the CDR3. Germline values: CDR1 KGHSH, CDR2 LQKENI. The CDR3 reads CASSSGTASSEAFF. CDR3 DNA sequence: TGTGCCAGCTCCTCCGGGACAGCATCCAGTGAAGCTTTCTTT.

The chain combines TRBV9 with TRBJ2-2, with a weak D call TRBD2 (6 bases). Germline V gene data show CDR1 as SGDLS and CDR2 as YYNGEE. This CDR3 is 14 amino acids long. Between the trimmed V and J ends, which lost 0 bases and 6 bases, there was a span of 9 bases. The CDR3, as DNA: TGTGCCAGCAGCGTAGCGGGAGACGCCGGGGAGCTGTTTTTT. This sequence encodes CASSVAGDAGELFF.

V is TRBV27 and J is TRBJ2-7; 7 bases fit TRBD2. Germline loops: CDR1 MNHEY, CDR2 SMNVEV (reference sequence). The CDR3 sequence is 16 residues long. The junction had 12 bases not matched to a gene; V was cut back by 0 bases and J by 7 bases. The CDR3 here is CASSLSGSGITREQYF. In DNA form, the CDR3 reads TGTGCCAGCAGTTTATCGGGGAGCGGGATAACTAGGGAGCAGTACTTC.

The chain links TRBV2 to TRBJ2-7; 12 bases map to TRBD2. Germline CDR1 is SNHLY and CDR2 is FYNNEI. This CDR3 contains 16 residues. The ends lost 6 bases at V and 0 bases at J; junction bases unmatched: 6. In DNA form, the CDR3 reads TGTGCCAGCAGACAGACTAGCGGGAGTCGCTCCTACGAGCAGTACTTC. As protein: CASRQTSGSRSYEQYF.

V usage is TRBV19 and J usage is TRBJ1-1; the D gene is possibly TRBD1 (6 bases). Germline CDR1 is LNHDA and CDR2 is SQIVND (reference sequence). Trimming stripped 8 bases from V and 12 bases from J, with 19 bases between. The CDR3 extends over 12 amino acids. The CDR3 spells CASRGGGARTFF. CDR3 sequence (DNA): TGTGCCAGTCGGGGCGGGGGGGCAAGAACTTTCTTT.

J is TRBJ2-7 and V is TRBV4-1; possibly TRBD1 for D (6 bases). The ends were cut back, 5 bases at V and 4 bases at J, with 18 bases in the middle. This CDR3 comprises 15 residues. The germline gives CDR1 MGHRA, CDR2 YSYEKL. The CDR3 is CASSSLSTGRYEQYF. For the CDR3, the DNA is TGCGCCAGCAGCTCATTATCGACAGGTCGGTACGAGCAGTACTTC.

CDR3 region: CASSGRGQVYGYTF. CDR3 sequence (DNA): TGTGCCAGCAGCGGAAGGGGACAGGTTTATGGCTACACCTTC. V and J are TRBV5-4 and TRBJ1-2; 8 bases are a match to TRBD1. Germline V gives CDR1 SGHNT, CDR2 YYREEE (reference sequence). Trimming cost V 4 bases and J 5 bases; bases outside gene matches: 7. The CDR3 contains 14 residues.

The V call is TRBV18, the J call TRBJ1-1; D gene uncertain. The CDR3 extends over 15 amino acids. The germline gives CDR1 KGHSH, CDR2 LQKENI. Trimming pared 0 bases from V and 4 bases from J, leaving 12 bases between. The CDR3 DNA reads TGTGCCAGCTCACCACCGGGCCGAACACCCACTGAAGCTTTCTTT. It yields the protein CASSPPGRTPTEAFF.

The rearrangement links TRBV11-3 to TRBJ2-1; 9 bases map to TRBD1. Unmatched junction bases numbered 8, after V lost 5 bases and J lost 0 bases. The germline gives CDR1 SGHNT, CDR2 YENEEA. This CDR3 is 17 amino acids long. The CDR3 DNA reads TGTGCCAGCAGCATTGGGACAGGGCCTCGCTCCTACAATGAGCAGTTCTTC. Translating it yields CASSIGTGPRSYNEQFF. The full variable domain, with the rest looked up from reference TRBV11-3 and TRBJ2-1, is EAGVVQSPRYKIIEKKQPVAFWCNPISGHNTLYWYLQNLGQGPELLIRYENEEAVDDSQLPKDRFSAERLKGVDSTLKIQPAELGDSAVYLCASSIGTGPRSYNEQFFGPGTRLTVL.

This chain joins TRBV5-6 and TRBJ2-2, with D maybe TRBD2 (6 bases). Germline V gene data show CDR1 as SGHDT and CDR2 as YYEEEE. Trimming cost V 1 base and J 4 bases, with 11 bases left between them. This CDR3 is built from 15 residues. The CDR3: CASSLYGLLTGELFF. The CDR3 nucleotides read TGTGCCAGCAGCTTGTACGGACTACTCACCGGGGAGCTGTTTTTT. Full variable domain (remainder filled in from reference TRBV5-6 and TRBJ2-2): DAGVTQSPTHLIKTRGQQVTLRCSPKSGHDTVSWYQQALGQGPQFIFQYYEEEERQRGNFPDRFSGHQFPNYSSELNVNALLLGDSALYLCASSLYGLLTGELFFGEGSRLTVL.

This clone was recorded once. The V gene is TRBV13, the J gene TRBJ2-7; D is unresolved. CDR3 length equals 12 residues. With 4 bases removed from V and 3 bases from J, the gap between germline ends came to 7 bases. From germline, CDR1 is PRHDT and CDR2 FYEKMQ (reference sequence). This CDR3 reads CASSSNRYEQYF. DNA for the CDR3: TGTGCCAGCAGCTCTAACCGCTACGAGCAGTACTTC.

DNA of the CDR3: TGTGCCAGCAGCCAGGGACAGGGGACTTACGCTGAAGCTTTCTTT. Encoded protein: CASSQGQGTYAEAFF. The chain employs TRBV7-8 and TRBJ1-1; 10 bases are shared with TRBD1. The CDR3 consists of 15 residues. The germline V gene encodes CDR1 SGHVS and CDR2 FQNEAQ. V was clipped by 5 bases and J by 6 bases; unmatched bases: 9.

The chain joins TRBV25-1 to TRBJ2-1; weak D call: TRBD1 (6 bases). Germline loops: CDR1 MGHDK, CDR2 SYGVNS. With 5 bases removed from V and 9 bases from J, the gap between germline ends came to 17 bases. The CDR3 is made up of 14 amino acids. CDR3 bases: TGTGCCAGCAGTACAGGGATGGGGAACGGTGAGCAGTTCTTC. It specifies CASSTGMGNGEQFF.

The chain recombines TRBV7-8 with TRBJ2-3; 8 bases line up with TRBD2. This CDR3 region has 14 residues. Germline V gene lookup returns CDR1 SGHVS and CDR2 FQNEAQ. V gave up 5 bases and J gave up 3 bases; unmatched junction bases: 4. The CDR3 DNA reads as TGTGCCAGCAGCGTTAGCGGGACGACAGATACGCAGTATTTT. This codes for CASSVSGTTDTQYF. Supplemented by reference TRBV7-8 and TRBJ2-3, the full variable domain reads GAGVSQSPRYKVAKRGQDVALRCDPISGHVSLFWYQQALGQGPEFLTYFQNEAQLDKSGLPSDRFFAERPEGSVSTLKIQRTQQEDSAVYLCASSVSGTTDTQYFGPGTRLTVL.

This sequence joins TRBV27 and TRBJ2-3; maybe TRBD1 (7 bases). The CDR3 is 19 amino acids. In germline, CDR1 is MNHEY, CDR2 SMNVEV (reference sequence). Trimming pared 2 bases from V and 3 bases from J, leaving 24 bases between. DNA for the CDR3: TGTGCCAGCAGTTTAATCTTCCCCGCAGGGGGAGGTCGGACAGATACGCAGTATTTT. This translates into CASSLIFPAGGGRTDTQYF.